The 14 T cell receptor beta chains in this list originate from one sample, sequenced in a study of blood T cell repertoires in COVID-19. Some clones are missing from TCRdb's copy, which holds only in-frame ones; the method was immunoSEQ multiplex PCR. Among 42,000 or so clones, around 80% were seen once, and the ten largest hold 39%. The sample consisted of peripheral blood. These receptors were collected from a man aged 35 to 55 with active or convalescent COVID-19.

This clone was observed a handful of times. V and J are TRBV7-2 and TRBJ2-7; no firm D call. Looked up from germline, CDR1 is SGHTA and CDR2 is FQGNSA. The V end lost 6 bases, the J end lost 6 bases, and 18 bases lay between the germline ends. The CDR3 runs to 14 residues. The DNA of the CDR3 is TGTGCCAGCAGTTCCCCGGAACTATCCCTCGAGCAGTACTTC. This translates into CASSSPELSLEQYF. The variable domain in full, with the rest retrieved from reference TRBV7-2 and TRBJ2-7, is GAGVSQSPSNKVTEKGKDVELRCDPISGHTALYWYRQSLGQGLEFLIYFQGNSAPDKSGLPSDRFSAERTGGSVSTLTIQRTQQEDSAVYLCASSSPELSLEQYFGPGTRLTVT.

CDR3 sequence reads: CASSPAAGLGYTF. DNA of the CDR3: TGTGCCAGCAGCCCCGCGGCGGGGCTTGGCTACACCTTC. V is TRBV12-3 or TRBV12-4 and J is TRBJ1-2; weak D call: TRBD1 (5 bases). CDR3 size: 13 residues. The V gene lost 6 bases and the J gene lost 7 bases, with 15 bases spanning the gap.

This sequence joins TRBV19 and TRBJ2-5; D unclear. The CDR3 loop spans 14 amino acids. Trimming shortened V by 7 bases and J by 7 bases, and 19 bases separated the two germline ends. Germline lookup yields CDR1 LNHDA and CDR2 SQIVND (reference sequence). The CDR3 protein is CASTPSSYGGTQYF. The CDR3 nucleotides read TGTGCCAGTACCCCCTCCTCCTATGGTGGGACCCAGTACTTC. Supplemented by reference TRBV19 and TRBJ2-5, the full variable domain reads DGGITQSPKYLFRKEGQNVTLSCEQNLNHDAMYWYRQDPGQGLRLIYYSQIVNDFQKGDIAEGYSVSREKKESFPLTVTSAQKNPTAFYLCASTPSSYGGTQYFGPGTRLLVL.

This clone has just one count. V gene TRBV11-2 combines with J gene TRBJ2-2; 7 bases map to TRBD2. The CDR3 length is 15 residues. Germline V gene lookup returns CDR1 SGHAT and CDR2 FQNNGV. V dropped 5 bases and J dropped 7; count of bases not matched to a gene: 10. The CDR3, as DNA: TGTGCCAGCAGCCCTCCCGGGACTACCAACGGGGAGCTGTTTTTT. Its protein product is CASSPPGTTNGELFF.

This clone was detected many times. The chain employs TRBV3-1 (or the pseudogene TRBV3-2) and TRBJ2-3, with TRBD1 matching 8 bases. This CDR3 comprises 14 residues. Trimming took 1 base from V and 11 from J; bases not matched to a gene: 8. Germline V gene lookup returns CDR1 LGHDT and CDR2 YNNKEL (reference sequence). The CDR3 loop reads CASSQAGSDREQYF. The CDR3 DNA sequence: TGTGCCAGCAGCCAAGCAGGTTCGGACAGGGAGCAGTATTTT.

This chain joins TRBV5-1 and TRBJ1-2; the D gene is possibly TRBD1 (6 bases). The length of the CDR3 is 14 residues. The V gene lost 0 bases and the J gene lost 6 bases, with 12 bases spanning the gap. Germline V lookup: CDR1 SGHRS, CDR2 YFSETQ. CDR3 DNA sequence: TGCGCCAGCAGCTTGGAGGGCAGGGGAGATGGCTACACCTTC. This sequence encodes CASSLEGRGDGYTF.

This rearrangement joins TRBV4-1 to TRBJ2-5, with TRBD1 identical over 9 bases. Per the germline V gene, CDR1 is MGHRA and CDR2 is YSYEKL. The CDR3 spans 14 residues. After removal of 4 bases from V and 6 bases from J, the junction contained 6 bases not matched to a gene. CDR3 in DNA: TGCGCCAGCAGCCTTCGGACAGGGGAAAAGACCCAGTACTTC. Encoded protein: CASSLRTGEKTQYF.

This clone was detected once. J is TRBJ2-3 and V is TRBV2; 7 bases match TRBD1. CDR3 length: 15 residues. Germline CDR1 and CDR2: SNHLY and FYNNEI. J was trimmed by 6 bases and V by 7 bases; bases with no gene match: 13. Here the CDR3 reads CASNIQGGAWDTQYF. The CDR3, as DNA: TGTGCCAGCAACATCCAAGGGGGCGCATGGGATACGCAGTATTTT.

DNA for the CDR3: TGTGCCAGCAGCTTAGTTAGGGAGGCCCAGTACTTC. This codes for CASSLVREAQYF. V is TRBV7-9 and J is TRBJ2-5; D is perhaps TRBD2 (6 bases). Between the trimmed V and J ends, which lost 1 base and 9 bases, there was a span of 9 bases. This CDR3 is built from 12 residues. Germline CDR1 and CDR2: SEHNR and FQNEAQ (reference sequence).

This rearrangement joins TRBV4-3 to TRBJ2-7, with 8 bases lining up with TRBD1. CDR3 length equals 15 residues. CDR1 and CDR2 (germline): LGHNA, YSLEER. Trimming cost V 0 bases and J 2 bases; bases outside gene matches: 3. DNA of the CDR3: TGCGCCAGCAGCCAAGAACAGGGGGTGACCTACGAGCAGTACTTC. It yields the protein CASSQEQGVTYEQYF.

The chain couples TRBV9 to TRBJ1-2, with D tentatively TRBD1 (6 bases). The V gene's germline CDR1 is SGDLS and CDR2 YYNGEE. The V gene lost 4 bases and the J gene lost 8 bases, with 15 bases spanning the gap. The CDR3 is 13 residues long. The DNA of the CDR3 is TGTGCCAGCAGCTCCCGACAGGCGCGAGGCTACACCTTC. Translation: CASSSRQARGYTF. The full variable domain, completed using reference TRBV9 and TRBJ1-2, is DSGVTQTPKHLITATGQRVTLRCSPRSGDLSVYWYQQSLDQGLQFLIQYYNGEERAKGNILERFSAQQFPDLHSELNLSSLELGDSALYFCASSSRQARGYTFGSGTRLTVV.

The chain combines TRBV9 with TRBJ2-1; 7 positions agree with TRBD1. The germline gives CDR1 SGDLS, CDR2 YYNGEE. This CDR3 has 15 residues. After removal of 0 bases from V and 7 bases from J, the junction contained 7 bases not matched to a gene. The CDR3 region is CASSVGQGAFNEQFF. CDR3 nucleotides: TGTGCCAGCAGCGTAGGACAGGGTGCTTTTAATGAGCAGTTCTTC. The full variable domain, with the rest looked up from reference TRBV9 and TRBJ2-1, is DSGVTQTPKHLITATGQRVTLRCSPRSGDLSVYWYQQSLDQGLQFLIQYYNGEERAKGNILERFSAQQFPDLHSELNLSSLELGDSALYFCASSVGQGAFNEQFFGPGTRLTVL.

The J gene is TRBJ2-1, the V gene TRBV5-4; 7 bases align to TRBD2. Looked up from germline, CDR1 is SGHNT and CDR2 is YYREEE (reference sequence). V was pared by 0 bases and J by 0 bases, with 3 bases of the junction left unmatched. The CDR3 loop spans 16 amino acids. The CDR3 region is CASSLGGGISYNEQFF. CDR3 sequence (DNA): TGTGCCAGCAGCTTGGGGGGGGGTATCTCCTACAATGAGCAGTTCTTC.

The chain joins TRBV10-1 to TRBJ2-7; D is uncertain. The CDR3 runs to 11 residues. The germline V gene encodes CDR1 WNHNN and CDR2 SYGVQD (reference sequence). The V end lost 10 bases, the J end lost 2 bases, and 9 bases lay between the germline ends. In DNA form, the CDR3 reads TGCGCCACCAGACAAGCCTACGAGCAGTACTTC. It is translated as CATRQAYEQYF.